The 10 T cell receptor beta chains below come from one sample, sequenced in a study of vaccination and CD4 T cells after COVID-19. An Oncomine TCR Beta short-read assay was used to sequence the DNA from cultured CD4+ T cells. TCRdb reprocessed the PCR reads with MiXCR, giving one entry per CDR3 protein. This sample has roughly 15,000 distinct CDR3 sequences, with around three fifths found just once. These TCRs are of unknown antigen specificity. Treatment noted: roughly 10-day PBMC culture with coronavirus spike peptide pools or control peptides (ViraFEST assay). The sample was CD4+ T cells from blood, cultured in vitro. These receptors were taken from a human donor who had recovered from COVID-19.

The CDR3 DNA is TGCAGTGCTAGCGGGAGAATTGCAGATACGCAGTATTTT. Protein: CSASGRIADTQYF. The V and J genes are TRBV20-1 and TRBJ2-3, with D tentatively TRBD2 (6 bases). The ends were cut back, 3 bases at V and 4 bases at J, with 11 bases in the middle. The CDR3 is 13 residues long. The germline gives CDR1 DFQATT, CDR2 SNEGSKA (reference sequence).

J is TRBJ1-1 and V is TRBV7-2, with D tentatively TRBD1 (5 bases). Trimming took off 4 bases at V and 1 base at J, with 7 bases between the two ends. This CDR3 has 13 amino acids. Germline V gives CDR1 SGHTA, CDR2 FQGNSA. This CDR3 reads CASSSTGNTEAFF. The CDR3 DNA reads TGTGCCAGCAGCTCAACAGGGAACACTGAAGCTTTCTTT.

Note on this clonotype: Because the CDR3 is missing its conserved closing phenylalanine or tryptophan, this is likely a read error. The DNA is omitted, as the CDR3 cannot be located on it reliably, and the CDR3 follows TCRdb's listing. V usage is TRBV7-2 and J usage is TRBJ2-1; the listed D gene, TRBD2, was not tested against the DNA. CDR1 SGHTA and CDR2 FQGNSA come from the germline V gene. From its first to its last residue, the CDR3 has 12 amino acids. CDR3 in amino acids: CASSLSSGRSVI.

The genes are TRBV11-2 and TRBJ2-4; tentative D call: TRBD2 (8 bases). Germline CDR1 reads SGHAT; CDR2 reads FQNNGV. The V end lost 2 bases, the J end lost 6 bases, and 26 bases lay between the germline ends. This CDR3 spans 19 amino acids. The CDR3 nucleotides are TGTGCCAGCAGCTTAAGGACAGGTCGGGAGGGCCCCTTACCAAACATTCAGTACTTC. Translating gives CASSLRTGREGPLPNIQYF.

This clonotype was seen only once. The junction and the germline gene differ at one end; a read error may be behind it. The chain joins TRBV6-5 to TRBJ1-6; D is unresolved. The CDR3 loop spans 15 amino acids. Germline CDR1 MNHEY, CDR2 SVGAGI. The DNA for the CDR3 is TGTGCCAGCTGTTATGGGAGCTCCTATAATTCACCCCTCCACTTT. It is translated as CASCYGSSYNSPLHF.

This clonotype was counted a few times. The CDR3 bases are TGTGCCAGCAGTTACTCGTTGCGAAGCAATCAGCCCCAGCATTTT. This sequence encodes CASSYSLRSNQPQHF. The chain uses TRBV6-2 or TRBV6-3 and TRBJ1-5; D remains ambiguous. Germline V gene sequence: CDR1 MNHEY, CDR2 SVGEGT. CDR3 length: 15 residues. V lost 0 bases to trimming and J lost 1 base, with 7 bases between them.

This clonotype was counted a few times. The DNA of the CDR3 is TGTGCCAGCAGGCAACAGGGGAACCATGGCTACACCTTC. Its protein is CASRQQGNHGYTF. This chain connects TRBV6-1 to TRBJ1-2; 7 bases fit TRBD1. Losses at the gene ends were 6 bases for V and 6 bases for J; bases not matched to a gene: 7. CDR3 size: 13 residues. Germline-derived CDR1 and CDR2 are MNHNS and SASEGT.

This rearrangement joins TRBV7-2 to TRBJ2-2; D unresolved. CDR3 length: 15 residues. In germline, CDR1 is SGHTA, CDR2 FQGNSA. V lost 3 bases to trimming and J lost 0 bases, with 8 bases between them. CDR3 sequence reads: CASSLASTNTGELFF. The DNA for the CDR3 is TGTGCCAGCAGCTTGGCATCAACGAACACCGGGGAGCTGTTTTTT.

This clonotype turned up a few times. This chain's CDR3 is CASSRIQGSGNQPQHF. Written as DNA, the CDR3 is TGTGCCAGCAGTCGCATCCAGGGGAGCGGCAATCAGCCCCAGCATTTT. The rearrangement uses TRBV6-2 or TRBV6-3 and TRBJ1-5; a possible D gene is TRBD1 (6 bases). The V end lost 5 bases, the J end lost 2 bases, and 16 bases lay between the germline ends. Germline V gene sequence: CDR1 MNHEY, CDR2 SVGEGT. The CDR3 runs to 16 residues.

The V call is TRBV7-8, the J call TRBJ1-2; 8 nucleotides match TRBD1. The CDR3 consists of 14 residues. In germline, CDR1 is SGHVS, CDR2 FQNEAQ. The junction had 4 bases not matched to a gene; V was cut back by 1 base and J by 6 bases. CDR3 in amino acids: CASSLGRTGNGYTF. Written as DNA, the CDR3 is TGTGCCAGCAGCTTAGGACGGACAGGGAATGGCTACACCTTC.